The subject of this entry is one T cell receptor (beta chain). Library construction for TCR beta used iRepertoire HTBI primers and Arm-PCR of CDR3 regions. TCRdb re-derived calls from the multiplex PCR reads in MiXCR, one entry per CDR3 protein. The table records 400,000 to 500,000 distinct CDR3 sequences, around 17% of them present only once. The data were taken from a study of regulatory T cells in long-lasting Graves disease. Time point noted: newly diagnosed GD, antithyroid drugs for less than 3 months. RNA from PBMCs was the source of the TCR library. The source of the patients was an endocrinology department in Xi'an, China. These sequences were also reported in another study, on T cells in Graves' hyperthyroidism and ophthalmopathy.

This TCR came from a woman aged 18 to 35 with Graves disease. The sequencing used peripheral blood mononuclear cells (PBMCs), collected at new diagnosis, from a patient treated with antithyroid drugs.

The CDR3 DNA reads TGTGCCAGCAGCTTCCGTCCCGGGACAGAGACAGATACGCAGTATTTT. As protein: CASSFRPGTETDTQYF. The chain joins TRBV11-2 to TRBJ2-3; 7 bases fit TRBD1. With 3 bases clipped from V and 3 bases from J, the junction kept 9 bases outside the gene matches. Germline V gives CDR1 SGHAT, CDR2 FQNNGV. The CDR3 loop spans 16 amino acids.